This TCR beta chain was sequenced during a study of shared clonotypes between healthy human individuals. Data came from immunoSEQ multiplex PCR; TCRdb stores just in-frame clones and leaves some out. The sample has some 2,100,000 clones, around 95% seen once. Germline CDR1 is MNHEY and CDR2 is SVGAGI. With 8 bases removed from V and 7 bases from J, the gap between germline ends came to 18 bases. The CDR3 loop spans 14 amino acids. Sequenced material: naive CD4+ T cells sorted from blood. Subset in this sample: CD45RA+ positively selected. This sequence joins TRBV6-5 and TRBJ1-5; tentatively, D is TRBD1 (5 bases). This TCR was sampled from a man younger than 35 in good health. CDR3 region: CASRAWGGEQPQHF. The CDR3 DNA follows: TGTGCCAGCCGGGCCTGGGGAGGGGAGCAGCCCCAGCATTTT.